This TCR beta chain was profiled in a study of cytomegalovirus exposure and HLA in healthy donors. This clone was counted a few times. The antigen remains unidentified. Points from the study as a whole: According to a later analysis, most TCR beta chains associated with CMV appeared HLA-restricted. In a later analysis, compared with equally common non-associated chains, HLA-associated beta chains were more expanded. Certain indistinguishable V segments, among them TRBV6-2 and TRBV6-3, were excluded. Donors were assumed by presence/absence analyses to have roughly uniform sequencing depth.

Primers for the PCR totalled 60 Vbeta and 13 Jbeta. TCRdb keeps only in-frame clones here, not all; method: immunoSEQ multiplex PCR. Altogether around 100,000 clones are present, over 55% being singletons, with the ten largest covering almost 8.5%. Germline V gives CDR1 LNHDA, CDR2 SQIVND (reference sequence). The CDR3 runs 15 residues. Trimming cost V 7 bases and J 4 bases; bases outside gene matches: 10. V gene TRBV19 combines with J gene TRBJ1-3, with 7 bases that match TRBD1. The receptor was isolated from a man aged 18 to 29 in good health and CMV-seropositive. The specimen sequenced was PBMCs. The CDR3 here is CASTYDREYGNTIYF. CDR3 nucleotide sequence: TGTGCCAGTACCTATGACAGGGAGTACGGAAACACCATATATTTT.